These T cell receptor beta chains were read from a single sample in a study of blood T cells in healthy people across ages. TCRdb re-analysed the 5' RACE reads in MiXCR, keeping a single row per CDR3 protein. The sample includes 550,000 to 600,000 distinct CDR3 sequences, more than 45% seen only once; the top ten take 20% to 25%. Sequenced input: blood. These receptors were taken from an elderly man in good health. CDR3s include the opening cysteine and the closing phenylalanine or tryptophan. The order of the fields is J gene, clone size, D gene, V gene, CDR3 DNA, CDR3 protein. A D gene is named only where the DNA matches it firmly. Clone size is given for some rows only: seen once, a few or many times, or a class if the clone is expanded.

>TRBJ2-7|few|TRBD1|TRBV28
TGTGCCAGCAGTTCTCCAGGGGGCCCTTACGAGCAGTACTTC
CASSSPGGPYEQYF
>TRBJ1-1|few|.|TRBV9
TGTGCCAGCAGCGTAGAGAGTTGGGACACTGAAGCTTTCTTT
CASSVESWDTEAFF
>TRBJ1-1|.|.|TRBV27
TGTGCCAGCAGTGTGTTCATGAACACTGAAGCTTTCTTT
CASSVFMNTEAFF
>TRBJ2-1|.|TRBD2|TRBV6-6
TGTGCCAGCAGCCTACTAGCGGGAGTTACCTATGAGCAGTTCTTC
CASSLLAGVTYEQFF
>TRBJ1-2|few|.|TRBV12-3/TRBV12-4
TGTGCCAGCAGTGAGGGGATCTATGGCTACACCTTC
CASSEGIYGYTF
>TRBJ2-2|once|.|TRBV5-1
TGCGCCAGCAGCTTTTGGGACACCGGGGAGCTGTTTTTT
CASSFWDTGELFF
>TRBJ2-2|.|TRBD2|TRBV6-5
TGTGCCAGCACCCGGACTAGCGAGAGCACCGGGGAGCTGTTTTTT
CASTRTSESTGELFF
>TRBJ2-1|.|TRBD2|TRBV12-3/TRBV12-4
TGTGCCGGCAGTTTTCCCTTACTAGCGGGAGTAATTAATGAGCAGTTCTTC
CAGSFPLLAGVINEQFF
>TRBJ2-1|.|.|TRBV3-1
TGTGCCAGCAGCCAACCGGGACCCCCGAATGAGCAGTTCTTC
CASSQPGPPNEQFF
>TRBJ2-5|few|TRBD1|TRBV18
TGTGCCAGCTCACGGGACAGGGAGTACCAAGAGACCCAGTACTTC
CASSRDREYQETQYF
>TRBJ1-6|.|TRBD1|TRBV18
TGTGCCAGCTCACCGTCCGCAGGGGGTAATTCACCCCTCCACTTT
CASSPSAGGNSPLHF
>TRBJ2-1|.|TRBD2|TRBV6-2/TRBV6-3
TGTGCCAGCAGTTACAGGGTGACTAGCCCCTCCTACAATGAGCAGTTCTTC
CASSYRVTSPSYNEQFF
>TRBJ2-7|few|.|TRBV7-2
TGTGCCAGCAGCCCTTCCGTGGACAGCTCCTACGAGCAGTACTTC
CASSPSVDSSYEQYF
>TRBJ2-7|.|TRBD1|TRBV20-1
TGCAGTGCTTCCCACCTACGGACAGGGACCTCCTACGAGCAGTACTTC
CSASHLRTGTSYEQYF
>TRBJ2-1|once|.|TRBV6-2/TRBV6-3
TGTGCCAGCGGTGAGACCTCCTACAAGGAGCAGTTCTTC
CASGETSYKEQFF
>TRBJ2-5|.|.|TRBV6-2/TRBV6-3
TGTGCCAGCAGTTCCGTCGGTGGTGATGATGAGCAGTACTTC
CASSSVGGDDEQYF
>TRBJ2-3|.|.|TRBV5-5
TGTGCCAGCAGCTTCACTCCGGGATACAGCACAGATACGCAGTATTTT
CASSFTPGYSTDTQYF
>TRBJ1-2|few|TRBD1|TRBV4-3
TGCGCCAGCAGCCAAGGTCCTGAGGGGACAGCGGGCTATGGCTACACCTTC
CASSQGPEGTAGYGYTF
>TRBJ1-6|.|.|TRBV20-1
TGCAGTGCTAGGGACCGGGACCTAAATAATTCACCCCTCCACTTT
CSARDRDLNNSPLHF
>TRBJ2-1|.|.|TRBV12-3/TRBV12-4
TGTGCCAGCAGATCGAGGGGGGGATCCTACAATGAGCAGTTCTTC
CASRSRGGSYNEQFF
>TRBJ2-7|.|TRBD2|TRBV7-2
TGTGCCAGCAGCGTGGTACCGGCTAGCGGGAACCCCATCGAGCAGTACTTC
CASSVVPASGNPIEQYF
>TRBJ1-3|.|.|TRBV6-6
TGTGCCAGCAGTTCCAACCTTTCTGGAAACACCATATATTTT
CASSSNLSGNTIYF
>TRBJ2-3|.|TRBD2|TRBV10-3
TGTGCCATCAGTGGACTAGCGGGAGTGGATACGCAGTATTTT
CAISGLAGVDTQYF
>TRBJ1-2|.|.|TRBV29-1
TGCAGCGTCGGTGACACGATTAACTATGGCTACACCTTC
CSVGDTINYGYTF
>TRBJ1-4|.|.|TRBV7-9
TGTGCCAGCAGCCTCGGACGGTCCGATGAAAAACTGTTTTTT
CASSLGRSDEKLFF
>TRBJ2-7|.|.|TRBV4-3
TGCGCCAGCAGCCAAGATTCCGGTTACAACTACGAGCAGTACTTC
CASSQDSGYNYEQYF
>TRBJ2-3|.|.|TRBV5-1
TGCGCCAGCGGCCTGAGCACAGATACGCAGTATTTT
CASGLSTDTQYF
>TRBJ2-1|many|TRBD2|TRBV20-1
TGCAGTGCTCCGACTAGCGGGAGGAAGTACGAGCAGTTCTTC
CSAPTSGRKYEQFF
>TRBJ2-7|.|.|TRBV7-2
TGTGCCAGCAGCTTAGCTGGGCAGGGCCTCGGCGAGCAGTACTTC
CASSLAGQGLGEQYF
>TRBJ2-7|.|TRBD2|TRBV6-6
TGTGCCAGCAGAAGTGGGACTAGCGGGAGGTACAATGAGCAGTACTTC
CASRSGTSGRYNEQYF
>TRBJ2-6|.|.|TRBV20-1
TGCAGTGCTAAGGACAGACTTTTTGGGGGGGCCAACGTCCTGACTTTC
CSAKDRLFGGANVLTF
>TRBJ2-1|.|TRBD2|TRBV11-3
TGTGCCAGCAGCTCCTACGGGGGGGCGAGGGACAATGAGCAGTTCTTC
CASSSYGGARDNEQFF
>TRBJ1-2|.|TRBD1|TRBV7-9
TGTGCCAACAGCCCAGGCCGGGACAGAGACTACACCTTC
CANSPGRDRDYTF
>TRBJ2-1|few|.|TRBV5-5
TGTGCCAGCAGCTTGGCCCTTTACAATGAGCAGTTCTTC
CASSLALYNEQFF
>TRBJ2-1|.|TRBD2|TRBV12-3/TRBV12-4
TGTGCCAGCAGTTTACGAACTAGCGGTCACTACAATGAGCAGTTCTTC
CASSLRTSGHYNEQFF
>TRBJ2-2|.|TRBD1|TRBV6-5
TGTGCCGGCAGCCGGACAGGGACCGGGGAGCTGTTTTTT
CAGSRTGTGELFF